The 29 T cell receptor beta chains listed next were all sequenced from one sample in a study of T cells of healthy individuals. TCRdb recomputed calls from the 5' RACE reads with MiXCR, one row per CDR3 protein. The sample has approximately 58,000 distinct CDR3 sequences, roughly 14% seen once; the top ten hold roughly 16%. These receptor sequences come from a human donor in good health.

The V call is TRBV20-1, the J call TRBJ1-2, with TRBD1 matching 9 bases. This CDR3 is 15 amino acids long. Trimming at V came to 0 bases and at J to 4 bases, leaving 6 bases not matched to a gene. Germline CDR1 reads DFQATT; CDR2 reads SNEGSKA (reference sequence). The CDR3 bases are TGCAGTGCTAGAGATCGCGGGACAGGGCCCTATGGCTACACCTTC. Its protein product is CSARDRGTGPYGYTF.

The chain links TRBV6-6 to TRBJ2-7; possibly TRBD1 for D (6 bases). The CDR3 is 13 amino acids. Germline values: CDR1 MNHNY, CDR2 SVGAGI (reference sequence). Trimming removed 6 bases from V and 2 bases from J, with 11 bases in between. The CDR3 here is CASSRGQPYEQYF. CDR3 bases: TGTGCCAGCAGCCGCGGACAGCCCTACGAGCAGTACTTC.

This clonotype was seen repeatedly, ten times or more. The V and J genes are TRBV20-1 and TRBJ2-7; 9 bases agree with TRBD1. With 5 bases clipped from V and 4 bases from J, the junction kept 3 bases outside the gene matches. The CDR3 loop spans 12 amino acids. The germline V gene encodes CDR1 DFQATT and CDR2 SNEGSKA (reference sequence). Here the CDR3 DNA reads TGCAGTGCTCCGGGACAGGGATACGAGCAGTACTTC. Translated, it gives CSAPGQGYEQYF.

At least ten counts were recorded for this clonotype. This chain joins TRBV6-1 and TRBJ2-1; D possibly matches TRBD1 or TRBD2 (5 bases each). Trimming pared 8 bases from V and 7 bases from J, leaving 9 bases between. Germline V gene data show CDR1 as MNHNS and CDR2 as SASEGT. CDR3 length: 11 amino acids. The CDR3 DNA reads as TGTGCCAGCCACAGGAGGAATGAGCAGTTCTTC. Amino acids: CASHRRNEQFF.

This clonotype was observed at least ten times. This sequence joins TRBV9 and TRBJ2-1; 9 bases are shared with TRBD2. V was clipped by 2 bases and J by 7 bases; unmatched bases: 7. The CDR3 length is 15 residues. Germline V gene lookup returns CDR1 SGDLS and CDR2 YYNGEE. For the CDR3, the DNA is TGTGCCAGCAGCGTTGGTGCGGGAGGGAATAATGAGCAGTTCTTC. It encodes CASSVGAGGNNEQFF.

The CDR3 spells CSARDSSGRLQETQYF. Written as DNA, the CDR3 is TGCAGTGCTAGAGACTCTAGCGGGCGCCTTCAAGAGACCCAGTACTTC. The chain uses TRBV20-1 and TRBJ2-5; TRBD2 aligns across 8 bases. The CDR3 sequence is 16 residues long. The germline CDR1 and CDR2 sequences are DFQATT and SNEGSKA (reference sequence). J gave up 2 bases and V 0 bases, and 8 bases lay outside the gene matches.

In this sample, this clonotype turned up many times. The chain is built from TRBV20-1 and TRBJ1-2, with a possible D match to TRBD1 (6 bases). From germline, CDR1 is DFQATT and CDR2 SNEGSKA (reference sequence). V was cut by 1 base and J by 2 bases, with 11 bases left in between. CDR3 size: 14 residues. The CDR3 spells CSARVAGANYGYTF. The CDR3 DNA sequence: TGCAGTGCTAGAGTGGCGGGGGCAAACTATGGCTACACCTTC.

This clonotype was found a few times. The chain carries TRBV10-2 and TRBJ1-5; no reliable D call. The CDR3 sequence is 15 residues long. V was pared by 0 bases and J by 2 bases, with 8 bases between. Germline V CDR1 and CDR2: WSHSY, SAAADI. Written as DNA, the CDR3 is TGCGCCAGCAGTGAGTCTGGCCACCGCAATCAGCCCCAGCATTTT. Its translation: CASSESGHRNQPQHF.

The chain couples TRBV5-1 to TRBJ2-2; TRBD1 agrees at 7 bases. Trimming removed 1 base from V and 4 bases from J; junction bases left unmatched: 4. The CDR3 runs to 15 residues. CDR1 is SGHRS and CDR2 is YFSETQ in the germline V gene. The CDR3 coding sequence is TGCGCCAGCAGCTTGACAGGGGAGAGCACCGGGGAGCTGTTTTTT. Amino acids: CASSLTGESTGELFF. Using reference TRBV5-1 and TRBJ2-2 for the parts outside the CDR3, the full variable domain is KAGVTQTPRYLIKTRGQQVTLSCSPISGHRSVSWYQQTPGQGLQFLFEYFSETQRNKGNFPGRFSGRQFSNSRSEMNVSTLELGDSALYLCASSLTGESTGELFFGEGSRLTVL.

This clonotype came up many times. The gene calls are TRBV24-1 and TRBJ2-1; the match to TRBD1 covers 8 bases. V dropped 9 bases and J dropped 2; count of bases not matched to a gene: 20. CDR1 is KGHDR and CDR2 is SFDVKD in the germline V gene. The CDR3 has 19 amino acids. The CDR3 sequence: CATAPRTGHLITTYNEQFF. The CDR3 DNA sequence: TGTGCCACCGCCCCCCGGACAGGGCACCTTATAACTACCTACAATGAGCAGTTCTTC.

This clonotype was seen at least ten times. The chain joins TRBV29-1 to TRBJ2-1; D unresolved. Germline V gene sequence: CDR1 SQVTM, CDR2 ANQGSEA. Trimming removed 3 bases at V and 3 bases at J, with 6 bases between. The length of the CDR3 is 12 residues. The chain's CDR3 is CSVEGLYNEQFF. The DNA of the CDR3 is TGCAGCGTTGAGGGCCTCTACAATGAGCAGTTCTTC.

This sequence joins TRBV7-2 and TRBJ2-7; the D is unclear. The V and J ends lost 5 bases and 0 bases respectively, with 11 bases between them. The CDR3 is made up of 14 amino acids. The V gene's germline CDR1 is SGHTA and CDR2 FQGNSA. The CDR3 bases are TGTGCCAGCAGCCCACGACTGATCTCCTACGAGCAGTACTTC. This encodes CASSPRLISYEQYF.

This clonotype showed up many times. This chain joins TRBV4-3 and TRBJ2-5, with TRBD2 identical over 8 bases. Per germline, CDR1 LGHNA and CDR2 YSLEER. CDR3 length equals 14 residues. The V and J ends lost 6 bases and 5 bases, in that order; junction bases with no gene match: 8. CDR3 coding DNA: TGCGCCAGCAGTGCAAGCGGGGGAAAGGAGACCCAGTACTTC. It is translated as CASSASGGKETQYF.

This clonotype was recorded at least ten times. The V gene is TRBV6-4, the J gene TRBJ2-1, with D uncertain. The V gene lost 4 bases and the J gene lost 5 bases, with 18 bases spanning the gap. The CDR3 loop spans 16 amino acids. CDR1 MRHNA and CDR2 SNTAGT come from the germline V gene. The CDR3 DNA is TGTGCCAGCAGTGCCCGCTTCAGCGTCGAGGACAATGAGCAGTTCTTC. Its protein product is CASSARFSVEDNEQFF.

CDR3 in amino acids: CASRLNPTNEKLFF. DNA of the CDR3: TGTGCCAGCCGCCTTAACCCAACTAATGAAAAACTGTTTTTT. The chain couples TRBV10-3 to TRBJ1-4, with no clear D. Trimming removed 10 bases at V and 0 bases at J, with 12 bases between. The CDR3 has 14 residues. Germline lookup yields CDR1 ENHRY and CDR2 SYGVKD.

The V gene is TRBV24-1, the J gene TRBJ2-2; 9 bases agree with TRBD1. V lost 9 bases and J lost 7; bases outside the gene matches: 20. The germline V gene has CDR1 KGHDR and CDR2 SFDVKD. This CDR3 region has 18 residues. The CDR3 protein is CATRARAEPGQGGGELFF. CDR3 coding DNA: TGTGCCACCCGCGCCCGAGCGGAACCGGGACAGGGCGGCGGGGAGCTGTTTTTT.

This rearrangement joins TRBV29-1 to TRBJ2-5; TRBD1 aligns across 8 bases. The junction had 7 bases not matched to a gene; V was cut back by 5 bases and J by 5 bases. CDR3 length: 13 residues. CDR1 and CDR2 from the germline V gene are SQVTM and ANQGSEA. The CDR3: CSVSRTGPETQYF. In DNA form, the CDR3 reads TGCAGCGTTTCAAGGACAGGGCCGGAGACCCAGTACTTC.

The rearrangement joins TRBV5-1 to TRBJ1-1, with a possible D match to TRBD1 (5 bases). V lost 0 bases and J lost 10, with 16 bases in between. The length of the CDR3 is 14 residues. Germline CDR1 reads SGHRS; CDR2 reads YFSETQ. CDR3 loop: CASSLADAGTTAFF. DNA for the CDR3: TGCGCCAGCAGCTTGGCGGACGCTGGGACGACAGCTTTCTTT.

This clonotype was observed a handful of times. This chain joins TRBV15 and TRBJ2-5, with 7 positions matching TRBD2. Germline trimming cut 3 bases from V and 5 bases from J; bases unmatched to any gene: 12. Germline CDR1 reads LNHNV; CDR2 reads YYDKDF (reference sequence). The CDR3 is 16 residues long. The CDR3 loop is CATSRAEEGGDETQYF. The CDR3 DNA follows: TGTGCCACCAGCAGGGCGGAGGAGGGAGGGGACGAGACCCAGTACTTC.

This clonotype showed up just a few times. The genes are TRBV11-2 and TRBJ2-2, with 9 bases identical to TRBD2. The CDR3 has 19 residues. The ends lost 5 bases at V and 5 bases at J; junction bases unmatched: 18. Germline CDR1 is SGHAT and CDR2 is FQNNGV. CDR3 bases: TGTGCCAGCAGCGCCAGCATTTTTGGCGGGAGGGTCTTTACCGGGGAGCTGTTTTTT. Translating gives CASSASIFGGRVFTGELFF.

This clonotype was observed a handful of times. The chain has TRBV30 and TRBJ2-3, with TRBD2 matching 11 bases. CDR1 and CDR2 from the germline V gene are GTSNPN and SVGIG (reference sequence). The CDR3 is 15 residues long. The ends lost 2 bases at V and 3 bases at J; junction bases unmatched: 4. CDR3 sequence (DNA): TGTGCCTGGAGTACGGGACTAGCGGCGACAGATACGCAGTATTTT. It yields the protein CAWSTGLAATDTQYF.

With regard to this clonotype: Since a much larger clone is just one base distant, this may be a read error. This chain links TRBV20-1 with TRBJ2-3; 10 bases match TRBD1. Germline CDR1 reads DFQATT; CDR2 reads SNEGSKA (reference sequence). Trimming at V came to 7 bases and at J to 5 bases, leaving 6 bases not matched to a gene. CDR3 size: 13 residues. The CDR3 DNA follows: TGCAGTGTTCGACAGGGGGCGGAAGATACGCAGTATTTT. It specifies CSVRQGAEDTQYF.

This clonotype occurred many times. This chain uses TRBV7-8 with TRBJ1-1, with TRBD1 as a possible D gene (6 bases). The CDR3 contains 13 residues. Trimming stripped 6 bases from V and 5 bases from J, with 13 bases between. CDR1 SGHVS and CDR2 FQNEAQ come from the germline V gene. The DNA for the CDR3 is TGTGCCAGCAGTCACTTAGGGGGGACTGAAGCTTTCTTT. This sequence encodes CASSHLGGTEAFF. Full variable domain (outside the CDR3, taken from reference TRBV7-8 and TRBJ1-1): GAGVSQSPRYKVAKRGQDVALRCDPISGHVSLFWYQQALGQGPEFLTYFQNEAQLDKSGLPSDRFFAERPEGSVSTLKIQRTQQEDSAVYLCASSHLGGTEAFFGQGTRLTVV.

This chain joins TRBV9 and TRBJ2-7, with D possibly matching TRBD1 (5 bases). This CDR3 has 14 residues. Germline V gene sequence: CDR1 SGDLS, CDR2 YYNGEE. V was cut by 3 bases and J by 7 bases, with 17 bases left in between. The CDR3 region has the DNA TGTGCCAGCAGCGGGCCAGGCAGGGCAGGTGAGCAGTACTTC. This translates into CASSGPGRAGEQYF.

This clonotype is termed medium-sized. V usage is TRBV6-2 or TRBV6-3 and J usage is TRBJ2-7; D gene ambiguous. The CDR3 length is 13 residues. Trimming took off 0 bases at V and 5 bases at J, with 8 bases between the two ends. Germline V gene sequence: CDR1 MNHEY, CDR2 SVGEGT. The CDR3 sequence is CASSYSGPNEQYF. The CDR3 DNA reads as TGTGCCAGCAGTTACTCAGGTCCCAACGAGCAGTACTTC.

The V gene is TRBV14, the J gene TRBJ2-7; D unresolved. The V gene's germline CDR1 is SGHDN and CDR2 FVKESK. This CDR3 spans 13 amino acids. The V end lost 0 bases, the J end lost 5 bases, and 8 bases lay between the germline ends. The CDR3 bases are TGTGCCAGCAGCCAAGACTGGCTAAACGAGCAGTACTTC. Encoded protein: CASSQDWLNEQYF.

This clonotype was observed a handful of times. The V gene is TRBV5-6, the J gene TRBJ1-2, with a possible D match to TRBD1 (5 bases). Trimming pared 4 bases from V and 5 bases from J, leaving 18 bases between. The germline V gene has CDR1 SGHDT and CDR2 YYEEEE. The CDR3 runs to 15 residues. The CDR3 sequence is CASSVGTSFTYGYTF. In nucleotides, the CDR3 is TGTGCCAGCAGCGTAGGGACGAGCTTTACTTATGGCTACACCTTC.

CDR3 nucleotides: TGCGCCAGCAGCTTGGGATTGGAGAGCAGCAATCAGCCCCAGCATTTT. This encodes CASSLGLESSNQPQHF. The V gene is TRBV5-1, the J gene TRBJ1-5; D ambiguous. CDR1 is SGHRS and CDR2 is YFSETQ in the germline V gene. Trimming cost V 0 bases and J 1 base, with 11 bases left between them. There are 16 residues in the CDR3.

In this sample, this clonotype turned up many times. CDR3: CASSSNVGAGGYTF. CDR3 sequence (DNA): TGTGCCAGCAGCTCAAATGTTGGAGCGGGGGGCTACACCTTC. This chain joins TRBV7-3 and TRBJ1-2; D gene unclear. Per the germline V gene, CDR1 is SGHTA and CDR2 is FQGTGA. The CDR3 is 14 residues long. Between the trimmed V and J ends, which lost 4 bases and 8 bases, there was a span of 17 bases.